The 23 T cell receptor beta chains in this list originate from one sample, sequenced in a study of T cells in Graves' hyperthyroidism and ophthalmopathy. Amplification of TCR beta CDR3 regions was performed using RNA transcripts as template. TCR CDR3 regions were first amplified by RT-PCR with HTBI primers. TCRdb reprocessed the multiplex PCR reads via MiXCR and lists one record per CDR3 protein. The sample lists around 430,000 distinct CDR3 sequences; about 15% were seen once. Sequencing input: blood. These receptor sequences come from a woman aged 25 to 39 with Graves' hyperthyroidism.

Ten or more counts support this clonotype. The chain carries TRBV20-1 and TRBJ2-7, with D unclear. The CDR3 covers 13 residues. Looked up from germline, CDR1 is DFQATT and CDR2 is SNEGSKA (reference sequence). V lost 3 bases, J lost 3 bases, and 12 bases lay in between. The CDR3 here is CSARASANYEQYF. In nucleotides, the CDR3 is TGCAGTGCTAGGGCCAGCGCAAACTACGAGCAGTACTTC.

This clonotype was observed a few times. The genes are TRBV5-1 and TRBJ2-2; 7 bases map to TRBD1. The V gene end was trimmed by 6 bases and the J gene end by 0 bases; junction bases not matched to a gene: 5. CDR1 and CDR2 from the germline V gene are SGHRS and YFSETQ. CDR3 size: 15 residues. The CDR3 DNA is TGCGCCAGCAAGCTTCAGGGGGCGAACACCGGGGAGCTGTTTTTT. Translation gives CASKLQGANTGELFF. The full variable domain, rest sourced from reference TRBV5-1 and TRBJ2-2, is KAGVTQTPRYLIKTRGQQVTLSCSPISGHRSVSWYQQTPGQGLQFLFEYFSETQRNKGNFPGRFSGRQFSNSRSEMNVSTLELGDSALYLCASKLQGANTGELFFGEGSRLTVL.

On this clonotype itself: This clone may be a read error of a much larger clone one base away. The chain couples TRBV11-2 to TRBJ2-2, with D tentatively TRBD2 (6 bases). This CDR3 region has 14 residues. Germline V gives CDR1 SGHAT, CDR2 FQNNGV. CDR3 amino acids: CASSPFGVTGGLFF. CDR3 bases: TGTGCCAGCAGCCCCTTTGGGGTCACCGGGGGGCTGTTTTTT.

This clonotype was observed a handful of times. The chain has TRBV9 and TRBJ2-3; a weak D match, TRBD1 (5 bases). Looked up from germline, CDR1 is SGDLS and CDR2 is YYNGEE. This CDR3 is built from 12 residues. Trimming cost V 3 bases and J 6 bases, with 8 bases left between them. The CDR3 DNA sequence: TGTGCCAGCAGCGCTCACAGGGATACGCAGTATTTT. Translating it yields CASSAHRDTQYF.

This clonotype has just one count. This rearrangement joins TRBV6-9 to TRBJ2-3; TRBD2 matches at 10 bases. V dropped 3 bases and J dropped 0; count of bases not matched to a gene: 3. This CDR3 is 16 amino acids long. Germline CDR1 is MNHGY and CDR2 is SVAAGI. CDR3 sequence reads: CASSYRTSGSTDTQYF. The CDR3 DNA is TGTGCCAGCAGTTACCGGACTAGCGGCAGCACAGATACGCAGTATTTT.

On this clonotype itself: This clone may be a read error of a much larger clone one base away. This chain connects TRBV28 to TRBJ2-3; D is uncertain. V lost 7 bases, J lost 6 bases, and 11 bases lay in between. The germline CDR1 and CDR2 sequences are MDHEN and SYDVKM. The CDR3 runs 12 residues. The CDR3 reads CASTACLDTQYF. CDR3 sequence (DNA): TGTGCCAGCACCGCATGTTTGGATACGCAGTATTTT.

As for this clonotype: Sequence at one end of the junction differs from germline and may be a read error. The gene calls are TRBV11-2 and TRBJ2-1, with a tentative D call TRBD2 (6 bases). Germline V lookup: CDR1 SGHAT, CDR2 FQNNGV. The CDR3 covers 14 residues. CDR3 in DNA: TGTGTCAGCAGCTTAGCGGCCTACGCCTACGAGCAGTTCTTC. It encodes CVSSLAAYAYEQFF.

Points on this clonotype: This may be a read error: a much more frequent sequence differs by one nucleotide. The J gene is TRBJ1-5, the V gene TRBV2, with D possibly matching TRBD1 (6 bases). Trimming pared 8 bases from V and 2 bases from J, leaving 16 bases between. The CDR3 loop spans 15 amino acids. Looked up from germline, CDR1 is SNHLY and CDR2 is FYNNEI. In DNA form, the CDR3 reads TGTGCCAGCGGCGACCAAGGGGGACGCAATCAGCCCCAGCATTTT. The encoded protein is CASGDQGGRNQPQHF. Full variable domain (remainder filled in from reference TRBV2 and TRBJ1-5): EPEVTQTPSHQVTQMGQEVILRCVPISNHLYFYWYRQILGQKVEFLVSFYNNEISEKSEIFDDQFSVERPDGSNFTLKIRSTKLEDSAMYFCASGDQGGRNQPQHFGDGTRLSIL.

This clonotype was counted many times. The chain recombines TRBV11-2 with TRBJ2-3, with 7 bases fitting TRBD2. V dropped 2 bases and J dropped 7; count of bases not matched to a gene: 6. The CDR3 covers 14 residues. The germline gives CDR1 SGHAT, CDR2 FQNNGV. CDR3 region: CASSLPVGLNTQYF. CDR3 bases: TGTGCCAGCAGCTTACCCGTGGGACTAAATACGCAGTATTTT.

In its sample, this clonotype was seen a few times. The rearrangement joins TRBV19 to TRBJ2-2; 7 nucleotides line up with TRBD1. Germline CDR1 LNHDA, CDR2 SQIVND (reference sequence). The junction had 5 bases not matched to a gene; V was cut back by 8 bases and J by 5 bases. The CDR3 runs 13 residues. This chain's CDR3 is CASDRVDTGELFF. As DNA, the CDR3 is TGTGCCAGTGACAGGGTCGATACCGGGGAGCTGTTTTTT.

This clonotype was recorded at least ten times. This chain joins TRBV5-1 and TRBJ1-5; the D is unclear. Deletions cut 1 base from V and 3 bases from J, with 11 bases between. This CDR3 contains 15 residues. Germline-derived CDR1 and CDR2 are SGHRS and YFSETQ. The CDR3 DNA sequence: TGCGCCAGCAGCTTGATGCCGGAAGTCAATCAGCCCCAGCATTTT. Amino acids: CASSLMPEVNQPQHF.

At least ten counts were recorded for this clonotype. J is TRBJ1-5 and V is TRBV20-1, with D maybe TRBD1 (5 bases). V shed 3 bases and J shed 7 bases, with 10 bases lying between them. CDR1 and CDR2 from the germline V gene are DFQATT and SNEGSKA (reference sequence). The length of the CDR3 is 12 residues. The CDR3 DNA is TGCAGTGCTAGTCGGGGGGACCAGCCCCAGCATTTT. The encoded protein is CSASRGDQPQHF.

The chain uses TRBV2 and TRBJ2-1, with D perhaps assigned TRBD1 or TRBD2 (6 bases each). There are 13 residues in the CDR3. V was trimmed by 10 bases and J by 5 bases, leaving 15 bases between them. Germline V gene sequence: CDR1 SNHLY, CDR2 FYNNEI. The CDR3 reads CAKAQGLHNEQFF. The CDR3 nucleotides read TGTGCCAAGGCACAGGGACTCCACAATGAGCAGTTCTTC.

This clonotype was found a few times. A clone one base away is much larger, so this may be a read error. This chain connects TRBV11-2 to TRBJ1-3; tentatively, D is TRBD1 (5 bases). The CDR3 covers 17 residues. Germline V gene lookup returns CDR1 SGHAT and CDR2 FQNNGV. The germline V and J ends were trimmed by 0 bases and 2 bases, with 14 bases remaining between them. The DNA for the CDR3 is TGTGCCAGCAGCTTAGATTGGCCGGGGGTCCCTGGAAACACCATATATTTT. This encodes CASSLDWPGVPGNTIYF.

The V gene is TRBV28, the J gene TRBJ2-5; no clear D gene. The CDR3 is 15 residues long. Trimming shortened V by 2 bases and J by 2 bases, and 12 bases separated the two germline ends. CDR1 is MDHEN and CDR2 is SYDVKM in the germline V gene. CDR3: CASSLADTSQETQYF. The CDR3 nucleotides are TGTGCCAGCAGTTTAGCTGACACCTCACAAGAGACCCAGTACTTC. Combining the CDR3 with reference TRBV28 and TRBJ2-5 gives the whole variable domain DVKVTQSSRYLVKRTGEKVFLECVQDMDHENMFWYRQDPGLGLRLIYFSYDVKMKEKGDIPEGYSVSREKKERFSLILESASTNQTSMYLCASSLADTSQETQYFGPGTRLLVL.

This chain joins TRBV15 and TRBJ2-7, with D possibly TRBD2 on 6 matching bases. The CDR3 length is 14 residues. CDR1 LNHNV and CDR2 YYDKDF come from the germline V gene (reference sequence). Trimming shortened V by 0 bases and J by 4 bases, and 10 bases separated the two germline ends. CDR3 protein: CATSRDAGPYEQYF. The CDR3 DNA follows: TGTGCCACCAGCAGAGACGCGGGACCTTACGAGCAGTACTTC.

This clonotype was detected many times. The chain combines TRBV7-9 with TRBJ2-1; unclear D gene. Trimming removed 1 base at V and 7 bases at J, with 11 bases between. This CDR3 is built from 14 residues. Germline V gene lookup returns CDR1 SEHNR and CDR2 FQNEAQ (reference sequence). DNA for the CDR3: TGTGCCAGCAGCTTAGTGGCCCTGGAAAATGAGCAGTTCTTC. Residues: CASSLVALENEQFF.

This clonotype was observed a handful of times. The V gene is TRBV6-1, the J gene TRBJ2-5, with TRBD1 matching over 7 bases. The length of the CDR3 is 14 residues. J was trimmed by 5 bases and V by 5 bases; bases with no gene match: 8. CDR1 is MNHNS, CDR2 SASEGT, per germline. CDR3: CASSKGTARETQYF. The CDR3 nucleotides read TGTGCCAGCAGTAAAGGGACAGCCCGGGAGACCCAGTACTTC.

The chain employs TRBV5-1 and TRBJ2-5; a weak D match, TRBD1 (6 bases). Germline CDR1 SGHRS, CDR2 YFSETQ. This CDR3 has 14 residues. The V gene lost 4 bases and the J gene lost 3 bases, with 13 bases spanning the gap. The chain's CDR3 is CASSTQWTEETQYF. The CDR3 nucleotides are TGCGCCAGCAGCACCCAGTGGACAGAAGAGACCCAGTACTTC.

This clonotype was detected many times. The J gene is TRBJ2-3, the V gene TRBV30; 8 nucleotides align to TRBD2. Germline-derived CDR1 and CDR2 are GTSNPN and SVGIG (reference sequence). The CDR3 is 14 residues long. The junction had 7 bases not matched to a gene; V was cut back by 2 bases and J by 6 bases. CDR3 bases: TGTGCCTGGAGTTCGTCCAGACTAGCGGATACGCAGTATTTT. As protein: CAWSSSRLADTQYF.

This clonotype was picked up a small number of times. The gene calls are TRBV7-2 and TRBJ2-1, with TRBD2 matching 10 bases. The V gene end was trimmed by 5 bases and the J gene end by 9 bases; junction bases not matched to a gene: 10. Germline-derived CDR1 and CDR2 are SGHTA and FQGNSA. This CDR3 region has 15 residues. This chain's CDR3 is CASSPPLASGSEQFF. In DNA, the CDR3 is TGTGCCAGCAGCCCCCCGTTGGCTAGCGGGAGTGAGCAGTTCTTC.

This clonotype occurred a few times. The rearrangement joins TRBV29-1 to TRBJ1-5, with unresolved D. Trimming took 7 bases from V and 2 from J, leaving 9 bases between them. The germline V gene has CDR1 SQVTM and CDR2 ANQGSEA. The CDR3 is made up of 12 amino acids. The DNA of the CDR3 is TGCAGCGCTTCTGAGGGCAATCAGCCCCAGCATTTT. This sequence encodes CSASEGNQPQHF. The variable domain in full, with the rest retrieved from reference TRBV29-1 and TRBJ1-5, is SAVISQKPSRDICQRGTSLTIQCQVDSQVTMMFWYRQQPGQSLTLIATANQGSEATYESGFVIDKFPISRPNLTFSTLTVSNMSPEDSSIYLCSASEGNQPQHFGDGTRLSIL.

This clonotype was seen only a few times. CDR3 amino acids: CASSQRTGVGQYF. The CDR3, as DNA: TGCGCCAGCAGCCAACGGACAGGGGTCGGGCAGTATTTT. V is TRBV4-1 and J is TRBJ2-3, with 9 positions matching TRBD1. Germline V gene sequence: CDR1 MGHRA, CDR2 YSYEKL. Trimming took 2 bases from V and 11 from J; bases not matched to a gene: 5. The length of the CDR3 is 13 residues.